This TCR beta chain is drawn from a study of blood T cell repertoires in COVID-19 (dated by TCRdb to about 2020). Context from the whole study: Collaborator samples came from the United States, Italy and Spain and covered acute and convalescent phases of COVID-19. The material from the prospective study consisted of cDNA or gDNA derived from T cells, B-cell-depleted T cells, or PBMCs. The dataset comprised deeply sampled blood TCRbeta repertoires from subjects exposed to, actively infected with, or recovered from COVID-19. The repertoires were made available in a free public database intended to serve as a resource for research on the immune response to SARS-CoV-2. Samples came from the ongoing ImmuneRACE study (first 160 participants) plus 1,254 subjects from 6 global collaborators. Nearly every sample came with metadata listing a de-identified subject ID, COVID-19 status, age in years and sex. Where available, HLA class I and class II types were taken from metadata supplied by the sample provider and were not determined by assay-based typing. Study-level results and caveats: The quantity of clinical and demographic metadata differed by source and by participant and was supplied without curation.

TCRbeta CDR3 regions were amplified from genomic DNA by means of the immunoSEQ Assay, a bias-controlled multiplex PCR. In the original analysis: The number of nucleated cells in each sample was estimated from the amplification of reference gene primers within the assay. To quantify the absolute abundance of each unique TCRbeta CDR3 rearrangement, sequence reads were collapsed and filtered. For each sample, productive Simpson clonality was calculated as the square root of Simpson's diversity index over productive rearrangements. The table comes from immuneACCESS by way of TCRdb, which keeps in-frame sequences with V and J called. Part of the clones is missing from these tables; in studies checked, under half for an unresolved V gene and the rest for unknown reasons. V and J calls plus clone size are reproduced from that table; the DNA served to infer D and trimming. The sample has hundreds of thousands of clones on record, around 89% of them singletons. The top ten hold roughly 4.3% of the sample.

At the junction V is shortened by 6 bases and J by 7 bases, with 15 bases in between. Including cysteine and phenylalanine, the CDR3 has 13 amino acids. Only the CDR3 DNA is retained, 39 bases long and in frame from the first base. CDR1 and CDR2, looked up from the germline V gene, are SNHLY and FYNNEI. About this clone: Its antigen is currently not known. No quality values exist for individual bases; no much larger clone is one base distant.

Participants in the prospective study were enrolled through a virtual design, were aged roughly 18 to 90 years, and lived in under 25 United States geographic areas. In the prospective study, participants were assigned to cohorts based on the clinical history participants reported in a screening survey and a study questionnaire. Mobile phlebotomists in the prospective study collected whole blood, serum and a nasopharyngeal or oropharyngeal swab from every participant. Over an approximately 2-month period, participants in the prospective study had the option of providing additional blood draws and questionnaires. Before DNA extraction, blood samples from the prospective study were shipped at room temperature or frozen.

Sequenced sample: PBMCs or T cells enriched from blood (not recorded which). The rearranged segments are TRBV2 and TRBJ1-2; perhaps TRBD1 is the D gene, with 5 bases matching. The TCR was taken from a young woman with acute COVID-19. The CDR3 reads CASSLQVVGGYTF. The bases read TGTGCCAGCAGCTTACAGGTGGTGGGTGGCTACACCTTC.